The rows below give T cell receptor beta chains drawn from one sample of a study of T cell responses to AZD1222 COVID-19 vaccine. The protocol was immunoSEQ multiplex PCR, while the TCRdb copy is restricted to in-frame clones and leaves out a portion. The sample comprises 95,000 to 100,000 clones, about nine tenths of which are singletons, and 1% to 1.5% rests with the top ten. The sequencing used peripheral blood, collected on day 0 of AZD1222 vaccination. All receptors come from an adult in good health. CDR3s include the opening cysteine and the closing phenylalanine or tryptophan. A D gene is named only where the DNA matches it firmly. Rows give clone size only sometimes, using once, few, many, or a class for an expanded clone.

cdr3_aa	cdr3_nt	clone_size	d_call	v_call	j_call
CASSSLTGVDYEQYF	TGTGCCAGCAGTTCCCTAACAGGGGTCGACTACGAGCAGTACTTC	.	TRBD1	TRBV7-8	TRBJ2-7
CASSLMAGGENEQFF	TGTGCCAGCAGCTTAATGGCGGGGGGGGAAAATGAGCAGTTCTTC	.	TRBD2	TRBV11-2	TRBJ2-1
CAISEKRDIAFF	TGTGCCATCAGTGAGAAACGGGACATAGCTTTCTTT	.	.	TRBV10-3	TRBJ1-1
CAWTDIAYNEQFF	TGTGCCTGGACTGACATTGCCTACAATGAGCAGTTCTTC	.	.	TRBV30	TRBJ2-1
CASRGDRTNEKLFF	TGTGCCAGCAGGGGGGACAGAACTAATGAAAAACTGTTTTTT	.	TRBD1	TRBV5-4	TRBJ1-4
CASSLLGLASPYNEQFF	TGTGCCAGCAGTTTATTAGGGCTTGCTAGCCCATACAATGAGCAGTTCTTC	.	.	TRBV28	TRBJ2-1
CASSLWAGGSGANVLTF	TGTGCCAGCAGTTTATGGGCGGGGGGATCTGGGGCCAACGTCCTGACTTTC	.	TRBD2	TRBV27	TRBJ2-6
CASSQGLGLGLFF	TGTGCCAGCAGCCAAGGACTGGGGTTGGGGCTGTTTTTT	.	.	TRBV7-9	TRBJ2-2
CASSYTGGAYEQYF	TGTGCCAGCAGTTACACAGGGGGCGCTTACGAGCAGTACTTC	.	TRBD1	TRBV6-5	TRBJ2-7
CATSRLPLWAAGNSPLHF	TGTGCCACCAGCAGGCTTCCTCTTTGGGCGGCAGGTAATTCACCCCTCCACTTT	.	.	TRBV15	TRBJ1-6
CASSVVPSGAGEATQYF	TGTGCCAGCAGCGTAGTCCCTAGCGGGGCCGGTGAGGCTACGCAGTATTTT	.	TRBD2	TRBV9	TRBJ2-3
CAISELQGAFQAFF	TGTGCCATCAGTGAGCTTCAGGGGGCCTTTCAAGCTTTCTTT	.	TRBD1	TRBV10-3	TRBJ1-1
CASIPTSAYHTDTQYF	TGTGCCAGCATTCCGACTAGCGCGTACCACACAGATACGCAGTATTTT	.	TRBD2	TRBV27	TRBJ2-3
CASSQDGTQGTEAFF	TGTGCCAGCAGCCAAGATGGTACGCAAGGCACTGAAGCTTTCTTT	.	.	TRBV4-2	TRBJ1-1
CASSLGPGGTEAFF	TGTGCCAGCAGCTTAGGTCCAGGGGGCACTGAAGCTTTCTTT	.	TRBD1	TRBV28	TRBJ1-1
CASSLESDTEAFF	TGTGCCAGCAGCTTAGAGAGCGACACTGAAGCTTTCTTT	.	.	TRBV11-3	TRBJ1-1
CASSLRQTLANYGYTF	TGTGCCAGCAGTTTAAGGCAAACGTTAGCTAACTATGGCTACACCTTC	.	.	TRBV28	TRBJ1-2
CASSMISATNEKLFF	TGTGCCAGTAGTATGATTTCCGCAACTAATGAAAAACTGTTTTTT	once	.	TRBV19	TRBJ1-4
CASGRRVEDNQPQHF	TGCGCCAGCGGAAGGCGCGTAGAAGACAATCAGCCCCAGCATTTT	.	.	TRBV4-1	TRBJ1-5
CASSLPGLPAGGYTF	TGTGCCAGCAGCTTACCGGGGCTGCCGGCCGGGGGCTACACCTTC	.	.	TRBV5-4	TRBJ1-2
CASSYWTSVDTEAFF	TGTGCCAGCAGTTACTGGACCTCAGTGGACACTGAAGCTTTCTTT	few	.	TRBV6-2/TRBV6-3	TRBJ1-1
CAAGARANEKLFF	TGTGCCGCAGGGGCCAGGGCGAATGAAAAACTGTTTTTT	.	.	TRBV7-9	TRBJ1-4
CSVEGGGLRVNTEAFF	TGCAGCGTTGAGGGAGGGGGACTAAGGGTGAACACTGAAGCTTTCTTT	.	.	TRBV29-1	TRBJ1-1
CAGKTGTGINEQFF	TGTGCCGGAAAAACCGGGACAGGGATCAATGAGCAGTTCTTC	.	TRBD1	TRBV6-5	TRBJ2-1
CASTAGTGWDEQFF	TGTGCCAGCACCGCCGGGACAGGGTGGGATGAGCAGTTCTTC	.	TRBD1	TRBV2	TRBJ2-1
CASRWGDQPQHF	TGTGCCAGCAGGTGGGGGGATCAGCCCCAGCATTTT	.	.	TRBV6-5	TRBJ1-5
CASSSTRGWTEAFF	TGTGCCAGCAGTTCAACAAGGGGATGGACTGAAGCTTTCTTT	.	.	TRBV28	TRBJ1-1
CASSVGLSGNTGELFF	TGTGCCAGCAGCGTAGGTCTTAGCGGGAACACCGGGGAGCTGTTTTTT	once	.	TRBV9	TRBJ2-2
CATSGSGGDYNEQFF	TGTGCCACCAGCGGTAGCGGGGGGGATTACAATGAGCAGTTCTTC	.	TRBD2	TRBV15	TRBJ2-1
CASSADKGVVQPQHF	TGTGCCAGTAGCGCGGACAAGGGGGTTGTTCAGCCCCAGCATTTT	.	.	TRBV19	TRBJ1-5
CASSLDRYNEQFF	TGTGCCAGCTCACTTGACAGGTACAATGAGCAGTTCTTC	.	.	TRBV18	TRBJ2-1
CASSQGIVNYGYTF	TGTGCCAGCAGCCAAGGAATAGTTAACTATGGCTACACCTTC	.	.	TRBV3-1/TRBV3-2	TRBJ1-2
CASSVVADTQYF	TGTGCCAGCAGCGTAGTAGCAGATACGCAGTATTTT	few	.	TRBV9	TRBJ2-3
CASSLDGDGYTF	TGTGCCAGCAGCTTAGACGGAGATGGCTACACCTTC	once	.	TRBV7-8	TRBJ1-2
CASSAPGRSTQPQHF	TGTGCCAGCAGTGCACCGGGAAGGAGTACTCAGCCCCAGCATTTT	.	.	TRBV6-4	TRBJ1-5
CASSPQQGNQPQHF	TGTGCCAGCAGCCCCCAACAGGGTAATCAGCCCCAGCATTTT	.	.	TRBV28	TRBJ1-5
CASSLLAGSFYEQYF	TGTGCCAGCAGTTTATTAGCGGGTTCTTTCTACGAGCAGTACTTC	once	TRBD2	TRBV27	TRBJ2-7
CASSPHPGQGESEQFF	TGTGCCAGCAGCCCCCACCCCGGACAGGGGGAGTCCGAGCAGTTCTTC	.	TRBD1	TRBV9	TRBJ2-1
CASSPNPLDRGDRGYTF	TGTGCCAGCTCACCGAACCCCCTGGACAGGGGAGATAGGGGCTACACCTTC	.	TRBD1	TRBV18	TRBJ1-2
CASSGTAYTEAFF	TGTGCCAGCAGTGGGACAGCCTACACTGAAGCTTTCTTT	.	.	TRBV2	TRBJ1-1
CASSPRTSGGVWEQYF	TGTGCCAGCAGCCCCCGGACTAGCGGGGGAGTCTGGGAGCAGTACTTC	.	TRBD2	TRBV7-9	TRBJ2-7
CAIKKDARAEAFF	TGTGCCATAAAAAAGGACGCGAGGGCTGAAGCTTTCTTT	once	.	TRBV10-3	TRBJ1-1
CASSQAEGAANTEAFF	TGTGCCAGCAGCCAAGCGGAGGGGGCCGCGAACACTGAAGCTTTCTTT	few	TRBD1	TRBV14	TRBJ1-1
CATSRDKVGAGVGGYTF	TGTGCCACCAGCAGAGACAAAGTGGGAGCAGGGGTCGGTGGCTACACCTTC	once	.	TRBV15	TRBJ1-2
CASSPLNTEAFF	TGTGCCAGCTCTCCTCTGAACACTGAAGCTTTCTTT	once	.	TRBV2	TRBJ1-1
CASSLAGTGATGELFF	TGTGCCAGCAGCTTGGCCGGGACAGGTGCGACCGGGGAGCTGTTTTTT	.	TRBD1	TRBV5-4	TRBJ2-2
CASSLVGGGNTIYF	TGTGCCAGCAGCTTAGTGGGGGGCGGAAACACCATATATTTT	.	.	TRBV7-9	TRBJ1-3
CASSPGPTDTQYF	TGTGCCAGCAGCCCCGGGCCCACAGATACGCAGTATTTT	.	.	TRBV9	TRBJ2-3